The rows below give T cell receptor beta chains drawn from one sample of a study of graft-versus-host responses after intestinal transplantation. These receptors have no identified antigens. TCRdb keeps only in-frame clones here, not all; method: immunoSEQ multiplex PCR. The repertoire consists of roughly 85,000 clones, with under 95% occurring once and the leading ten covering less than 8.5%. This specimen consisted of unstimulated CD8+ T cells sorted from spleen or lymph node cells, obtained before transplant. The receptor source for this set is a human donor who was the organ donor for an intestinal transplant. Each CDR3 is given with its conserved first and last residue. D genes are given only for firm matches. The size field is filled for only some rows; it gives once, few, many or a size class.

cdr3_aa: CASSQDSGAGAGWNEQFF; cdr3_nt: TGCGCCAGCAGCCAAGATTCGGGAGCGGGAGCCGGTTGGAATGAGCAGTTCTTC; v_call: TRBV4-1; clone_size: NA; d_call: TRBD2; j_call: TRBJ2-1
cdr3_aa: CASSTSSYPSTDTQYF; cdr3_nt: TGTGCCAGCAGTACCTCTAGCTACCCGAGCACAGATACGCAGTATTTT; v_call: TRBV27; clone_size: once; d_call: NA; j_call: TRBJ2-3
cdr3_aa: CASSQVTSSPYEQYF; cdr3_nt: TGCGCCAGCAGCCAAGTGACTAGCTCCCCCTACGAGCAGTACTTC; v_call: TRBV4-1; clone_size: NA; d_call: TRBD2; j_call: TRBJ2-7
cdr3_aa: CASSNWDSLSSYNSPLHF; cdr3_nt: TGTGCCAGCAGCAACTGGGACAGCCTTAGCTCCTATAATTCACCCCTCCACTTT; v_call: TRBV21-1; clone_size: NA; d_call: NA; j_call: TRBJ1-6
cdr3_aa: CASGLGQGVYNEQFF; cdr3_nt: TGTGCTAGTGGGCTCGGACAGGGGGTCTACAATGAGCAGTTCTTC; v_call: TRBV12-5; clone_size: NA; d_call: TRBD1; j_call: TRBJ2-1
cdr3_aa: CASSFVVRQAYGYTF; cdr3_nt: TGTGCCAGCAGTTTTGTTGTGAGGCAGGCGTATGGCTACACCTTC; v_call: TRBV28; clone_size: NA; d_call: NA; j_call: TRBJ1-2
cdr3_aa: CASSSLREPRGELFF; cdr3_nt: TGTGCCAGCAGTTCACTCCGGGAGCCAAGAGGGGAGCTGTTTTTT; v_call: TRBV5-4; clone_size: NA; d_call: NA; j_call: TRBJ2-2
cdr3_aa: CASSLWSSGGLQETQYF; cdr3_nt: TGCGCCAGCAGTTTATGGAGTAGCGGGGGGCTTCAAGAGACCCAGTACTTC; v_call: TRBV10-2; clone_size: NA; d_call: TRBD2; j_call: TRBJ2-5
cdr3_aa: CASSRMAGGWSIHEQFF; cdr3_nt: TGCGCCAGCAGTAGAATGGCGGGAGGGTGGTCGATCCATGAGCAGTTCTTC; v_call: TRBV5-1; clone_size: NA; d_call: TRBD2; j_call: TRBJ2-1
cdr3_aa: CASSLFGGPTYEQYF; cdr3_nt: TGTGCCAGCAGCTTATTTGGGGGTCCCACCTACGAGCAGTACTTC; v_call: TRBV7-9; clone_size: NA; d_call: NA; j_call: TRBJ2-7
cdr3_aa: CASSLAGQLYEQYF; cdr3_nt: TGTGCCAGCAGCTTAGCCGGACAGCTCTACGAGCAGTACTTC; v_call: TRBV7-9; clone_size: NA; d_call: NA; j_call: TRBJ2-7
cdr3_aa: CASSPPMRDIRMGYTF; cdr3_nt: TGTGCCAGCAGCCCCCCAATGAGGGACATCAGAATGGGCTACACCTTC; v_call: TRBV16; clone_size: NA; d_call: NA; j_call: TRBJ1-2
cdr3_aa: CASSGDLNTEAFF; cdr3_nt: TGTGCCAGCAGTGGGGATCTGAACACTGAAGCTTTCTTT; v_call: TRBV6-5; clone_size: NA; d_call: NA; j_call: TRBJ1-1
cdr3_aa: CASGLGPTGYTEAFF; cdr3_nt: TGTGCTAGTGGTTTGGGCCCCACAGGGTACACTGAAGCTTTCTTT; v_call: TRBV12-5; clone_size: NA; d_call: NA; j_call: TRBJ1-1
cdr3_aa: CATGGDGKSYEQYF; cdr3_nt: TGTGCCACCGGCGGGGACGGGAAATCCTACGAGCAGTACTTC; v_call: TRBV7-8; clone_size: NA; d_call: NA; j_call: TRBJ2-7
cdr3_aa: CASSDVDSYNSPLHF; cdr3_nt: TGTGCCAGCAGTGACGTGGACTCCTATAATTCACCCCTCCACTTT; v_call: TRBV25-1; clone_size: NA; d_call: NA; j_call: TRBJ1-6
cdr3_aa: CSVDQAGGAGDEQYF; cdr3_nt: TGCAGCGTTGATCAAGCCGGGGGGGCGGGCGACGAGCAGTACTTC; v_call: TRBV29-1; clone_size: NA; d_call: TRBD2; j_call: TRBJ2-7
cdr3_aa: CASSLVQFYTEAFF; cdr3_nt: TGTGCCAGCAGCTTGGTCCAGTTCTACACTGAAGCTTTCTTT; v_call: TRBV5-6; clone_size: NA; d_call: NA; j_call: TRBJ1-1
cdr3_aa: CASSGSGGLGEQFF; cdr3_nt: TGCGCCAGCAGTGGATCAGGAGGGCTCGGTGAGCAGTTCTTC; v_call: TRBV10-2; clone_size: NA; d_call: NA; j_call: TRBJ2-1
cdr3_aa: CANEDSTNYGYTF; cdr3_nt: TGTGCCAACGAGGACAGTACTAACTATGGCTACACCTTC; v_call: TRBV2; clone_size: NA; d_call: NA; j_call: TRBJ1-2
cdr3_aa: CASSPLPAGGYEQYF; cdr3_nt: TGTGCCAGCAGCCCCTTACCGGCGGGGGGCTACGAGCAGTACTTC; v_call: TRBV9; clone_size: NA; d_call: TRBD2; j_call: TRBJ2-7
cdr3_aa: CASSQPPGNSEQYF; cdr3_nt: TGTGCCAGCAGCCAACCCCCCGGGAATAGCGAGCAGTACTTC; v_call: TRBV4-2; clone_size: NA; d_call: NA; j_call: TRBJ2-7
cdr3_aa: CASSPGQLMNTEAFF; cdr3_nt: TGTGCCAGCAGCCCAGGCCAGCTCATGAACACTGAAGCTTTCTTT; v_call: TRBV13; clone_size: once; d_call: NA; j_call: TRBJ1-1
cdr3_aa: CASSLEPGPFYTF; cdr3_nt: TGTGCCAGCAGCCTAGAGCCGGGACCCTTTTACACCTTC; v_call: TRBV7-6; clone_size: many; d_call: NA; j_call: TRBJ1-2
cdr3_aa: CASSYPDSYEQYF; cdr3_nt: TGTGCCAGCAGTTATCCGGACTCCTACGAGCAGTACTTC; v_call: TRBV6-5; clone_size: once; d_call: NA; j_call: TRBJ2-7
cdr3_aa: CSVEAGQGGTYEQYF; cdr3_nt: TGCAGCGTTGAAGCGGGACAGGGGGGAACCTACGAGCAGTACTTC; v_call: TRBV29-1; clone_size: NA; d_call: TRBD1; j_call: TRBJ2-7
cdr3_aa: CASSDSGVSYNEQFF; cdr3_nt: TGTGCCAGCAGCGATAGCGGCGTCTCCTACAATGAGCAGTTCTTC; v_call: TRBV11-2; clone_size: NA; d_call: NA; j_call: TRBJ2-1
cdr3_aa: CASTRTVGTEAFF; cdr3_nt: TGTGCCAGCACACGGACAGTGGGGACTGAAGCTTTCTTT; v_call: TRBV5-4; clone_size: few; d_call: NA; j_call: TRBJ1-1
cdr3_aa: CASGGSAGNTGELFF; cdr3_nt: TGTGCCAGCGGGGGTTCGGCGGGTAACACCGGGGAGCTGTTTTTT; v_call: TRBV11-3; clone_size: NA; d_call: NA; j_call: TRBJ2-2
cdr3_aa: CASSEPLYSNQPQHF; cdr3_nt: TGTGCCAGCAGTGAACCCCTCTATTCCAATCAGCCCCAGCATTTT; v_call: TRBV6-1; clone_size: few; d_call: NA; j_call: TRBJ1-5